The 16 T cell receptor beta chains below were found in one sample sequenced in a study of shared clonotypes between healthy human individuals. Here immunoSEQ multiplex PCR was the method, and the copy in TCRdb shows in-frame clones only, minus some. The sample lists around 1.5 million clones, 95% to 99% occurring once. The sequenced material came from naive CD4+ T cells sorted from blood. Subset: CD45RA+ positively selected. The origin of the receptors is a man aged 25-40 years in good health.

The chain's CDR3 is CASSSHPASGHTIYF. The CDR3 coding sequence is TGTGCCAGCAGTTCCCACCCAGCGTCCGGGCACACCATATATTTT. The rearrangement uses TRBV7-9 and TRBJ1-3, with D unclear. The CDR3 extends over 15 amino acids. CDR1 SEHNR and CDR2 FQNEAQ come from the germline V gene (reference sequence). The V and J ends lost 6 bases and 8 bases respectively, with 20 bases between them. The complete variable domain, with remaining parts taken from reference TRBV7-9 and TRBJ1-3, reads DTGVSQNPRHKITKRGQNVTFRCDPISEHNRLYWYRQTLGQGPEFLTYFQNEAQLEKSRLLSDRFSAERPKGSFSTLEIQRTEQGDSAMYLCASSSHPASGHTIYFGEGSWLTVV.

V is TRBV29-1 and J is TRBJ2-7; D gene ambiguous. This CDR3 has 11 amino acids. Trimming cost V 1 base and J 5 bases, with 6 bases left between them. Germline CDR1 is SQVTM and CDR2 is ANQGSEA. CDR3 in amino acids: CSVEGANEQYF. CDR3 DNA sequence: TGCAGCGTTGAAGGGGCGAACGAGCAGTACTTC.

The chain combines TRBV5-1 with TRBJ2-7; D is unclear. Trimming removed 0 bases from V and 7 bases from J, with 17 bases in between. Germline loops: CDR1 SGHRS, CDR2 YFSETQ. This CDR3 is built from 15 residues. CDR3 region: CASSLVIGGVGEQYF. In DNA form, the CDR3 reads TGCGCCAGCAGCTTGGTTATCGGCGGCGTGGGGGAGCAGTACTTC.

This CDR3 is CASSPLSRGGGEQYF. The CDR3 region has the DNA TGTGCCAGCTCACCTCTGTCGCGGGGAGGAGGCGAGCAGTACTTC. The V and J genes are TRBV18 and TRBJ2-7, with a weak D call TRBD2 (6 bases). The CDR3 is 15 amino acids. Germline CDR1 and CDR2: KGHSH and LQKENI. The ends were cut back, 3 bases at V and 6 bases at J, with 18 bases in the middle.

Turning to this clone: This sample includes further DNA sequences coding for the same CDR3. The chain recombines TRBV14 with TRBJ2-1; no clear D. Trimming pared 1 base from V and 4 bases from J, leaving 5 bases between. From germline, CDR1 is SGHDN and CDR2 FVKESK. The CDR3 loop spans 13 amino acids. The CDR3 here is CASSQARYNEQFF. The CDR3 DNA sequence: TGTGCCAGCAGCCAAGCCCGGTACAATGAGCAGTTCTTC.

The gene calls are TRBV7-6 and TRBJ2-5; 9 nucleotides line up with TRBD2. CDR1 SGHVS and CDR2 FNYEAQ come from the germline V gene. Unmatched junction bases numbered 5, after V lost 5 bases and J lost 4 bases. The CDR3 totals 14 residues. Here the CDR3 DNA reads TGTGCCAGCAGCCTCCGTAGCGGGGGAGAGACCCAGTACTTC. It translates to CASSLRSGGETQYF.

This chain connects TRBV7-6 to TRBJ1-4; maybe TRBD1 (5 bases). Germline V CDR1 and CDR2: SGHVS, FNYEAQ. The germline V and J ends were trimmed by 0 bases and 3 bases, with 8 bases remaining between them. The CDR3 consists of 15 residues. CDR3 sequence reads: CASSLAKGANEKLFF. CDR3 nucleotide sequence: TGTGCCAGCAGCTTAGCGAAAGGGGCTAATGAAAAACTGTTTTTT.

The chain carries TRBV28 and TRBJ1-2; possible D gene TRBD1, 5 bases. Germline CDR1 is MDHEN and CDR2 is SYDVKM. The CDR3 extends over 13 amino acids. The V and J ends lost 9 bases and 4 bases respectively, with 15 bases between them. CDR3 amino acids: CASFETGLYGYTF. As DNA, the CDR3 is TGTGCCAGTTTCGAAACAGGACTCTATGGCTACACCTTC.

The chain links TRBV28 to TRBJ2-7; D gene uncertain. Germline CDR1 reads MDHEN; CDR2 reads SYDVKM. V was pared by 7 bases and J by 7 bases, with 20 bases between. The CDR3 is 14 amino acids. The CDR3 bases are TGTGCCAGCAACCCAATTCTTCTAGGAGCGGAGCAGTACTTC. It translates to CASNPILLGAEQYF.

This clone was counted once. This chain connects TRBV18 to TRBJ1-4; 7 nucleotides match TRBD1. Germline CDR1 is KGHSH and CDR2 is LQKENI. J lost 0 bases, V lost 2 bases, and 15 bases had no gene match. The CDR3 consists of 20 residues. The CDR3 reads CASSPRKTGPSRSTNEKLFF. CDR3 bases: TGTGCCAGCTCACCAAGAAAGACAGGGCCCAGTAGATCAACTAATGAAAAACTGTTTTTT.

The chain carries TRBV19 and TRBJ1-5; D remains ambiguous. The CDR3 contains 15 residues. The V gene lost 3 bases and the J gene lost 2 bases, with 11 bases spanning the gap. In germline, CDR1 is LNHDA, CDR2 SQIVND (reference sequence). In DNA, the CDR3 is TGTGCCAGTAGTATTAGCAGAGAGCGCAATCAGCCCCAGCATTTT. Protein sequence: CASSISRERNQPQHF.

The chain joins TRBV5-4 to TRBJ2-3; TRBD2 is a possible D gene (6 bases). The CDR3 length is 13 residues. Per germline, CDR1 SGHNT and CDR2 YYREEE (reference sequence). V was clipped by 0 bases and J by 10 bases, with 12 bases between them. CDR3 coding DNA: TGTGCCAGCAGCTTGGGTGGGGAGGCTTCGCAGTATTTT. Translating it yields CASSLGGEASQYF.

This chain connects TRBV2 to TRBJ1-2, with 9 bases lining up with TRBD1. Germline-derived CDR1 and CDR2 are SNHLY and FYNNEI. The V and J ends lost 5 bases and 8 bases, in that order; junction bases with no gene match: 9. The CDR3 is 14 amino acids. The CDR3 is CASSLGQGYYGYTF. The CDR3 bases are TGTGCCAGCAGTCTTGGACAGGGGTATTACGGCTACACCTTC.

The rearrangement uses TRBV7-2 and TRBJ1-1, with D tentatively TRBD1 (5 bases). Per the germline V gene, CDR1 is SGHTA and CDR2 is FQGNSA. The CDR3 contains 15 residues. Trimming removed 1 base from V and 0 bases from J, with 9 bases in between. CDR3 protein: CASSLEGTMNTEAFF. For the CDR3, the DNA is TGTGCCAGCAGCTTAGAGGGGACCATGAACACTGAAGCTTTCTTT.

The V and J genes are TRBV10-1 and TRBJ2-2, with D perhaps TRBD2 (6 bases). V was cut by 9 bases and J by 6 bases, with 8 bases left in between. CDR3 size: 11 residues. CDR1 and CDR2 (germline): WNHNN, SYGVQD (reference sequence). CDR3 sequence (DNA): TGCGCCAGTTCGGGGGCCGGGGAGCTGTTTTTT. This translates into CASSGAGELFF.

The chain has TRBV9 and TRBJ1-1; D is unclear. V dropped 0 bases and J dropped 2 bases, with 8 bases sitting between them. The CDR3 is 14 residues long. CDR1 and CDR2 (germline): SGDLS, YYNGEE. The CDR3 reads CASSVAFGNTEAFF. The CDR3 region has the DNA TGTGCCAGCAGCGTAGCGTTCGGTAACACTGAAGCTTTCTTT.